The 32 T cell receptor beta chains below come from one sample, sequenced in a study of beta chain features in type 1 diabetes. General study points: Researchers report that Type 1 diabetes patients had moderately but significantly shorter TCRB CDR3s across all four CD4+ subsets.

No antigen is known for these receptors. Expressed TCRB transcripts were sequenced, since all the RNA that had been isolated was reverse transcribed. Clones were sequenced by immunoSEQ multiplex PCR, and TCRdb holds only the in-frame ones, with some missing. This sample has some 700,000 clones, with around 15% found just once. The specimen was naive CD4+ T cells from blood. These receptors were taken from a man between 18 and 29 years old with type 1 diabetes.

This clone came up a few times. The chain recombines TRBV30 with TRBJ2-7, with 7 bases matching TRBD2. Germline values: CDR1 GTSNPN, CDR2 SVGIG (reference sequence). The CDR3 contains 14 residues. The CDR3 here is CAVGGDGSSYEQYF. The CDR3, as DNA: TGTGCGGTGGGAGGGGACGGAAGCTCCTACGAGCAGTACTTC.

This clone was found a few times. The gene calls are TRBV9 and TRBJ2-7, with 7 bases aligning to TRBD1. Trimming at V came to 3 bases and at J to 2 bases, leaving 2 bases not matched to a gene. This CDR3 spans 13 amino acids. Germline CDR1 and CDR2: SGDLS and YYNGEE. The CDR3 region is CASSDGTAYEQYF. The CDR3, as DNA: TGTGCCAGCAGCGACGGGACAGCCTACGAGCAGTACTTC.

In this sample, this clone turned up a few times. The chain recombines TRBV28 with TRBJ2-3; D is perhaps TRBD1 or TRBD2 (5 bases each). In germline, CDR1 is MDHEN, CDR2 SYDVKM. V was trimmed by 10 bases and J by 2 bases, leaving 10 bases between them. This CDR3 is built from 12 residues. CDR3 sequence: CATRGPTDTQYF. The CDR3, as DNA: TGTGCCACGAGGGGCCCCACAGATACGCAGTATTTT.

The V gene is TRBV2, the J gene TRBJ2-5; 10 nucleotides line up with TRBD2. The CDR3 spans 15 residues. CDR1 is SNHLY, CDR2 FYNNEI, per germline. V shed 5 bases, J shed 4 bases, and the junction held 7 bases outside the gene matches. The CDR3: CASSPLLAGAETQYF. CDR3 nucleotides: TGTGCCAGCAGTCCACTTCTAGCGGGGGCAGAGACCCAGTACTTC.

This clone was counted between two and nine times. A junction boundary mismatches the germline segment, possibly from a read error. The chain couples TRBV30 to TRBJ2-7; TRBD1 matches at 7 bases. CDR3 length: 11 amino acids. The germline V gene encodes CDR1 GTSNPN and CDR2 SVGIG (reference sequence). The CDR3 coding sequence is TGTGCCTGGAGCTTGGGGGACAGCGCTAACTTC. It translates to CAWSLGDSANF.

This chain links TRBV7-2 with TRBJ1-2; a possible D gene is TRBD1 (6 bases). V was shortened by 1 base and J by 5 bases, with 8 bases between the two germline ends. This CDR3 region has 13 residues. CDR1 and CDR2 (germline): SGHTA, FQGNSA. This CDR3 is CASSLGQEYGYTF. The DNA of the CDR3 is TGTGCCAGCAGCTTAGGACAGGAATATGGCTACACCTTC.

The rearrangement uses TRBV5-4 and TRBJ2-5; 11 bases map to TRBD1. V trimming: 0 bases; J trimming: 2 bases; junction bases outside the gene matches: 3. This CDR3 has 16 amino acids. Per germline, CDR1 SGHNT and CDR2 YYREEE (reference sequence). The CDR3 sequence: CASSLGDRGRQETQYF. CDR3 sequence (DNA): TGTGCCAGCAGCTTGGGGGACAGGGGGAGACAAGAGACCCAGTACTTC. Together with reference TRBV5-4 and TRBJ2-5, the CDR3 gives the full variable domain: ETGVTQSPTHLIKTRGQQVTLRCSSQSGHNTVSWYQQALGQGPQFIFQYYREEENGRGNFPPRFSGLQFPNYSSELNVNALELDDSALYLCASSLGDRGRQETQYFGPGTRLLVL.

CDR3 bases: TGTGCCAGCAATCTAGAGGGGACCGGGGCCAACGTCCTGACTTTC. Translated: CASNLEGTGANVLTF. The chain recombines TRBV6-5 with TRBJ2-6, with D perhaps TRBD1 or TRBD2 (5 bases each). Germline CDR1 and CDR2: MNHEY and SVGAGI. The CDR3 consists of 15 residues. V shed 7 bases and J shed 4 bases, with 14 bases lying between them.

The genes are TRBV28 and TRBJ1-2; TRBD1 is a possible D gene (5 bases). This CDR3 is built from 15 residues. Trimming cost V 4 bases and J 2 bases, with 14 bases left between them. Germline V gene sequence: CDR1 MDHEN, CDR2 SYDVKM. The CDR3 spells CASSSAGLENYGYTF. CDR3 sequence (DNA): TGTGCCAGCAGTTCCGCGGGGCTGGAGAACTATGGCTACACCTTC.

This clone turned up a few times. The V call is TRBV7-9, the J call TRBJ1-5; TRBD1 aligns across 8 bases. The ends lost 6 bases at V and 6 bases at J; junction bases unmatched: 7. This CDR3 contains 14 residues. Per the germline V gene, CDR1 is SEHNR and CDR2 is FQNEAQ (reference sequence). In DNA form, the CDR3 reads TGTGCCAGCAGTTACGGACAGGGAGGTCAGCCCCAGCATTTT. Amino acid sequence: CASSYGQGGQPQHF.

V gene TRBV10-3 combines with J gene TRBJ1-4, with TRBD1 identical over 7 bases. This CDR3 contains 14 residues. Germline V gene sequence: CDR1 ENHRY, CDR2 SYGVKD. Unmatched junction bases numbered 9, after V lost 6 bases and J lost 8 bases. The CDR3 is CAIRGQSGPEKLFF. CDR3 in DNA: TGTGCCATCAGGGGACAGTCGGGGCCCGAAAAACTGTTTTTT.

The chain recombines TRBV6-6 with TRBJ1-5; unclear D gene. CDR3 length: 15 amino acids. Deletions cut 3 bases from V and 0 bases from J, with 9 bases between. From germline, CDR1 is MNHNY and CDR2 SVGAGI (reference sequence). CDR3 bases: TGTGCCAGCAGTTATACATCAAATAGCAATCAGCCCCAGCATTTT. It codes for CASSYTSNSNQPQHF.

The sample holds a few counts of this clone. The same CDR3 arises from other DNA sequences in this sample as well. The chain uses TRBV25-1 and TRBJ2-7; D may be TRBD2 (6 bases). Per the germline V gene, CDR1 is MGHDK and CDR2 is SYGVNS. Trimming removed 2 bases at V and 4 bases at J, with 6 bases between. This CDR3 contains 12 residues. CDR3 coding DNA: TGTGCCAGCAGTGAAGGAGGGTACGAGCAGTACTTC. This translates into CASSEGGYEQYF.

V gene TRBV13 combines with J gene TRBJ2-4, with D perhaps matching TRBD1 (7 bases). CDR1 PRHDT and CDR2 FYEKMQ come from the germline V gene (reference sequence). The CDR3 length is 18 residues. Deletions cut 1 base from V and 1 base from J, with 17 bases between. The CDR3: CASSLEGRDRGAKNIQYF. The CDR3 coding sequence is TGTGCCAGCAGCTTAGAAGGGCGGGACAGAGGGGCCAAAAACATTCAGTACTTC.

This clone was detected a few times. The CDR3 DNA is TGTGCCAGCAGCCGACAGGGGGCATACAATGAGCAGTTCTTC. Translated: CASSRQGAYNEQFF. The chain joins TRBV11-2 to TRBJ2-1, with 10 bases that match TRBD1. The CDR3 runs to 14 residues. V shed 5 bases, J shed 4 bases, and the junction held 2 bases outside the gene matches. Per germline, CDR1 SGHAT and CDR2 FQNNGV.

This clone came up a few times. The chain couples TRBV2 to TRBJ2-7; D is possibly TRBD2 (6 bases). The CDR3 has 14 amino acids. Trimming took 1 base from V and 3 from J, leaving 10 bases between them. Germline V gene data show CDR1 as SNHLY and CDR2 as FYNNEI. The CDR3 spells CASSEVWGDYEQYF. In DNA, the CDR3 is TGTGCCAGCAGTGAAGTGTGGGGGGACTACGAGCAGTACTTC.

Concerning this clone itself: The identical CDR3 is also encoded by other nucleotide sequences in the sample. The chain carries TRBV9 and TRBJ1-3; unclear D gene. Trimming stripped 3 bases from V and 4 bases from J, with 8 bases between. This CDR3 spans 13 amino acids. Germline CDR1 reads SGDLS; CDR2 reads YYNGEE. The CDR3, as DNA: TGTGCCAGCAGCGAAAACAGCGGAAACACCATATATTTT. Translation: CASSENSGNTIYF.

This clone was counted a few times. The chain couples TRBV2 to TRBJ2-5; D perhaps matches TRBD2 (5 bases). The CDR3 is made up of 15 amino acids. The V end was cut by 9 bases, the J end by 2 bases, with 19 bases between. Germline loops: CDR1 SNHLY, CDR2 FYNNEI. The CDR3 is CASTYRGQIQETQYF. The CDR3 nucleotides read TGTGCCAGTACCTATCGAGGGCAGATACAAGAGACCCAGTACTTC.

J is TRBJ2-1 and V is TRBV15, with D unclear. Germline lookup yields CDR1 LNHNV and CDR2 YYDKDF (reference sequence). Between the trimmed V and J ends, which lost 0 bases and 3 bases, there was a span of 6 bases. The CDR3 is made up of 14 amino acids. Written as DNA, the CDR3 is TGTGCCACCAGCAGAGAATCAGACTACAATGAGCAGTTCTTC. Translated: CATSRESDYNEQFF. Variable domain in full (rest from reference TRBV15 and TRBJ2-1): DAMVIQNPRYQVTQFGKPVTLSCSQTLNHNVMYWYQQKSSQAPKLLFHYYDKDFNNEADTPDNFQSRRPNTSFCFLDIRSPGLGDTAMYLCATSRESDYNEQFFGPGTRLTVL.

This clone was found a few times. The chain carries TRBV30 and TRBJ1-2, with D tentatively TRBD1 (5 bases). V was cut by 4 bases and J by 6 bases, with 12 bases left in between. CDR1 GTSNPN and CDR2 SVGIG come from the germline V gene (reference sequence). The CDR3 runs 12 residues. Here the CDR3 DNA reads TGTGCCTGGACCAACGGGGCAAATGGCTACACCTTC. This encodes CAWTNGANGYTF.

The chain joins TRBV28 to TRBJ1-2; 10 positions match TRBD1. J lost 5 bases, V lost 1 base, and 4 bases had no gene match. The CDR3 spans 15 residues. The germline V gene encodes CDR1 MDHEN and CDR2 SYDVKM. As DNA, the CDR3 is TGTGCCAGCAGTTTATATGGGACAGGGGATTATGGCTACACCTTC. Its translation is CASSLYGTGDYGYTF.

This chain joins TRBV7-6 and TRBJ2-5, with D maybe TRBD1 (6 bases). Trimming stripped 4 bases from V and 3 bases from J, with 12 bases between. The CDR3 runs 14 residues. The germline gives CDR1 SGHVS, CDR2 FNYEAQ. In nucleotides, the CDR3 is TGTGCCAGCAGCTCAGGTACAGGGAAAGAGACCCAGTACTTC. Protein sequence: CASSSGTGKETQYF.

V and J are TRBV28 and TRBJ2-7; 13 bases are a match to TRBD2. The V gene end was trimmed by 3 bases and the J gene end by 4 bases; junction bases not matched to a gene: 9. The CDR3 has 17 amino acids. Germline V CDR1 and CDR2: MDHEN, SYDVKM. CDR3 coding DNA: TGTGCCAGCAGTTTGGCCCCGGGACTAGCGGGGAGGTACGAGCAGTACTTC. This translates into CASSLAPGLAGRYEQYF. The whole variable domain, remainder taken from reference TRBV28 and TRBJ2-7, is DVKVTQSSRYLVKRTGEKVFLECVQDMDHENMFWYRQDPGLGLRLIYFSYDVKMKEKGDIPEGYSVSREKKERFSLILESASTNQTSMYLCASSLAPGLAGRYEQYFGPGTRLTVT.

The chain carries TRBV19 and TRBJ2-7, with TRBD1 matching over 8 bases. V shed 8 bases, J shed 2 bases, and the junction held 8 bases outside the gene matches. From germline, CDR1 is LNHDA and CDR2 SQIVND (reference sequence). The length of the CDR3 is 14 residues. Written as DNA, the CDR3 is TGTGCCAGTGGTCCGGACAGGGCCCCCTACGAGCAGTACTTC. This codes for CASGPDRAPYEQYF.

The rearrangement joins TRBV6-5 to TRBJ2-1; perhaps TRBD2 as D (6 bases). CDR3 length equals 14 residues. Germline V gene data show CDR1 as MNHEY and CDR2 as SVGAGI. The V gene lost 0 bases and the J gene lost 8 bases, with 11 bases spanning the gap. DNA for the CDR3: TGTGCCAGCAGTTACTCGTTACAGCGGGATGAGCAGTTCTTC. It translates to CASSYSLQRDEQFF.

This clone was seen only a few times. The chain couples TRBV2 to TRBJ2-5; 13 bases agree with TRBD2. Trimming removed 9 bases from V and 0 bases from J; junction bases left unmatched: 7. The CDR3 totals 16 residues. Germline loops: CDR1 SNHLY, CDR2 FYNNEI. CDR3 sequence reads: CARTLGLAGDQETQYF. The CDR3 DNA is TGTGCCAGAACTTTAGGACTAGCGGGGGACCAAGAGACCCAGTACTTC.

The V gene is TRBV6-5, the J gene TRBJ2-3; D may be TRBD1 (5 bases). The V end lost 2 bases, the J end lost 7 bases, and 16 bases lay between the germline ends. This CDR3 has 15 amino acids. From germline, CDR1 is MNHEY and CDR2 SVGAGI. The CDR3 DNA reads as TGTGCCAGCAGTTACAGGGCCCCTGGGGCGAATACGCAGTATTTT. Residues: CASSYRAPGANTQYF.

This chain links TRBV7-9 with TRBJ2-5, with D possibly called TRBD1 or TRBD2 (5 bases each). The CDR3 is 13 residues long. Germline CDR1 reads SEHNR; CDR2 reads FQNEAQ (reference sequence). V was cut by 5 bases and J by 5 bases, with 12 bases left in between. As DNA, the CDR3 is TGTGCCAGCAGCCGGGGCCCTATGGAGACCCAGTACTTC. This sequence encodes CASSRGPMETQYF.

This clone was counted between two and nine times. The chain uses TRBV9 and TRBJ2-2, with D possibly being TRBD2 (6 bases). V was pared by 0 bases and J by 1 base, with 7 bases between. Germline CDR1 SGDLS, CDR2 YYNGEE. The CDR3 loop spans 15 amino acids. CDR3 DNA: TGTGCCAGCAGCGTAGGGCGGGGGAACACCGGGGAGCTGTTTTTT. The encoded protein is CASSVGRGNTGELFF.

This clone was detected a few times. The chain combines TRBV6-5 with TRBJ2-7; D might be TRBD2 (5 bases). Trimming stripped 5 bases from V and 3 bases from J, with 14 bases between. This CDR3 contains 14 residues. CDR1 is MNHEY and CDR2 is SVGAGI in the germline V gene. The DNA for the CDR3 is TGTGCCAGCAGTCAAGCGGCGGCAGTCTACGAGCAGTACTTC. Translating it yields CASSQAAAVYEQYF.

This clone has a handful of counts. At one boundary the junction diverges from the germline segment, which might be a read error. The chain couples TRBV7-2 to TRBJ2-3; D unclear. The CDR3 contains 12 residues. Germline V gene data show CDR1 as SGHTA and CDR2 as FQGNSA. This chain's CDR3 is CASSLVSRTLDF. CDR3 DNA: TGTGCCAGCAGCTTAGTTTCGCGCACGTTGGATTTT.

The chain employs TRBV29-1 and TRBJ1-2; tentatively, D is TRBD1 (6 bases). Germline assignment: CDR1 SQVTM and CDR2 ANQGSEA. V was clipped by 1 base and J by 6 bases, with 12 bases between them. There are 13 residues in the CDR3. The CDR3 is CSVEAWRGDGYTF. CDR3 DNA: TGCAGCGTTGAAGCTTGGAGGGGGGATGGCTACACCTTC.